These 24 T cell receptor beta chains were all obtained from the same sample, sequenced in a study of blood T cell repertoires in COVID-19. Clones were sequenced by immunoSEQ multiplex PCR, and TCRdb holds only the in-frame ones, with some missing. The sample gives about 190,000 clones, around 90% of which show up once; 0.6% to 0.8% is in the top ten. Sequencing was done on a sample of peripheral blood. The receptor set was obtained from a man aged 45-65 years with acute or convalescent COVID-19.

The chain recombines TRBV28 with TRBJ1-1; 7 bases map to TRBD1. The germline gives CDR1 MDHEN, CDR2 SYDVKM. This CDR3 has 15 residues. The V segment lost 3 bases and the J segment 3 bases; nucleotides outside the gene matches: 7. The DNA for the CDR3 is TGTGCCAGCAGTTTGTGGGGACAGCGGGACACTGAAGCTTTCTTT. It is translated as CASSLWGQRDTEAFF.

V usage is TRBV6-1 and J usage is TRBJ1-2; D is perhaps TRBD1 (5 bases). Germline V gene sequence: CDR1 MNHNS, CDR2 SASEGT. Trimming removed 2 bases from V and 6 bases from J, with 25 bases in between. This CDR3 comprises 18 residues. CDR3 protein: CASSEPRGSASFLNGYTF. The CDR3 region has the DNA TGTGCCAGCAGTGAACCCCGGGGGTCAGCATCCTTTTTAAATGGCTACACCTTC.

V is TRBV27 and J is TRBJ2-7; D call uncertain. Between the trimmed V and J ends, which lost 3 bases and 7 bases, there was a span of 10 bases. Per germline, CDR1 MNHEY and CDR2 SMNVEV (reference sequence). The CDR3 consists of 12 residues. The CDR3 DNA reads as TGTGCCAGCAGTTTCTATCTACGAGAGCAGTACTTC. It translates to CASSFYLREQYF.

V gene TRBV9 combines with J gene TRBJ1-2; TRBD1 aligns across 9 bases. The V gene end was trimmed by 3 bases and the J gene end by 4 bases; junction bases not matched to a gene: 4. Germline values: CDR1 SGDLS, CDR2 YYNGEE. The CDR3 extends over 14 amino acids. The CDR3: CASSGTGAIYGYTF. The CDR3 nucleotides read TGTGCCAGCAGCGGGACAGGGGCGATCTATGGCTACACCTTC.

The gene calls are TRBV3-1 (or the pseudogene TRBV3-2) and TRBJ2-6; TRBD1 matches 8 bases. The V gene's germline CDR1 is LGHDT and CDR2 YNNKEL (reference sequence). The CDR3 loop spans 15 amino acids. V lost 7 bases, J lost 2 bases, and 4 bases stayed unmatched. CDR3 residues: CASIGQGAGANVLTF. The CDR3 region has the DNA TGTGCCAGCATAGGACAGGGCGCTGGGGCCAACGTCCTGACTTTC.

The chain couples TRBV6-6 to TRBJ2-2; possible D gene TRBD2, 6 bases. The CDR3 is 16 residues long. Germline V lookup: CDR1 MNHNY, CDR2 SVGAGI (reference sequence). Trimming left V 4 bases short and J 5 bases short, with 17 bases between. Here the CDR3 DNA reads TGTGCCAGCAGTTCCGGTGGAGGGGCGAGGACCGGGGAGCTGTTTTTT. Encoded protein: CASSSGGGARTGELFF.

This chain links TRBV19 with TRBJ2-1, with D possibly TRBD2 on 5 matching bases. The CDR3 totals 15 residues. Trimming left V 2 bases short and J 12 bases short, with 20 bases between. From germline, CDR1 is LNHDA and CDR2 SQIVND (reference sequence). Here the CDR3 DNA reads TGTGCCAGTAGTATAACGGAGGCCGGGTCTTATGCGCAGTTCTTC. Amino acid sequence: CASSITEAGSYAQFF.

A single count supports this clone. This chain uses TRBV6-2 or TRBV6-3 with TRBJ1-2; 10 bases line up with TRBD1. Germline-derived CDR1 and CDR2 are MNHEY and SVGEGT. V dropped 0 bases and J dropped 2; count of bases not matched to a gene: 6. This CDR3 has 17 amino acids. CDR3 bases: TGTGCCAGCAGTTACTCGACAGGGGGCCAAAGGAACTATGGCTACACCTTC. Protein sequence: CASSYSTGGQRNYGYTF.

V gene TRBV19 combines with J gene TRBJ1-2; the match to TRBD1 covers 11 bases. The CDR3 is made up of 14 amino acids. J lost 5 bases, V lost 10 bases, and 9 bases had no gene match. Germline values: CDR1 LNHDA, CDR2 SQIVND (reference sequence). The CDR3 DNA follows: TGTGCCACCATCCCGGGACAGGGGGGATATGGCTACACCTTC. Translated, it gives CATIPGQGGYGYTF.

The chain has TRBV4-2 and TRBJ1-4; 8 bases align to TRBD1. Germline V lookup: CDR1 LGHNA, CDR2 YNFKEQ. CDR3 size: 15 residues. V shed 1 base and J 5 bases; nucleotides not matched to a gene: 3. The CDR3 DNA follows: TGTGCCAGCAGCCAAGCCGGACAGGGAAATGAAAAACTGTTTTTT. This sequence encodes CASSQAGQGNEKLFF.

The chain joins TRBV5-8 to TRBJ1-1; 9 bases line up with TRBD1. V was pared by 2 bases and J by 3 bases, with 2 bases of the junction left unmatched. Germline-derived CDR1 and CDR2 are SGHTS and YDEGEE. The CDR3 is 14 residues long. The CDR3, as DNA: TGTGCCAGCAGCTTCACAGGGGGCTACACTGAAGCTTTCTTT. Protein sequence: CASSFTGGYTEAFF.

The chain uses TRBV28 and TRBJ1-5, with 10 bases lining up with TRBD1. The CDR3 extends over 18 amino acids. Germline V gene lookup returns CDR1 MDHEN and CDR2 SYDVKM. V was pared by 6 bases and J by 7 bases, with 18 bases of the junction left unmatched. In DNA, the CDR3 is TGTGCCAGCAGCCGTGGACGACAGGGGGCGATTATTGGGCAGCCCCAGCATTTT. It translates to CASSRGRQGAIIGQPQHF.

This chain connects TRBV7-8 to TRBJ2-5; 7 nucleotides match TRBD2. Germline trimming cut 1 base from V and 4 bases from J; bases unmatched to any gene: 9. The CDR3 is 16 residues long. Germline values: CDR1 SGHVS, CDR2 FQNEAQ. DNA for the CDR3: TGTGCCAGCAGCTTAGGATTAGCGGGCCAACCAGAGACCCAGTACTTC. Encoded protein: CASSLGLAGQPETQYF.

The V and J genes are TRBV6-5 and TRBJ1-3; 7 bases map to TRBD1. From germline, CDR1 is MNHEY and CDR2 SVGAGI. This CDR3 spans 14 amino acids. With V trimmed by 6 bases and J by 3 bases, 5 bases remained unmatched. The CDR3 DNA follows: TGTGCCAGCAGACAGGGGTTCAGTGGAAACACCATATATTTT. Its protein product is CASRQGFSGNTIYF.

The rearrangement links TRBV11-1 to TRBJ2-1; 12 bases match TRBD1. V shed 2 bases, J shed 6 bases, and the junction held 2 bases outside the gene matches. The CDR3 totals 15 residues. Germline CDR1 is SGHAT and CDR2 is FQDESV (reference sequence). The CDR3 sequence is CASSLWGQGANEQFF. For the CDR3, the DNA is TGTGCCAGCAGCTTATGGGGACAGGGGGCCAATGAGCAGTTCTTC.

In its sample, this clone was seen once. The genes are TRBV2 and TRBJ1-1; tentative D call: TRBD1 (6 bases). V was clipped by 6 bases and J by 0 bases, with 11 bases between them. Germline-derived CDR1 and CDR2 are SNHLY and FYNNEI. The CDR3 is 14 residues long. The CDR3 region is CASRPQGMNTEAFF. The CDR3 nucleotides read TGTGCCAGCAGACCACAGGGTATGAACACTGAAGCTTTCTTT. The full variable domain, completed using reference TRBV2 and TRBJ1-1, is EPEVTQTPSHQVTQMGQEVILRCVPISNHLYFYWYRQILGQKVEFLVSFYNNEISEKSEIFDDQFSVERPDGSNFTLKIRSTKLEDSAMYFCASRPQGMNTEAFFGQGTRLTVV.

The CDR3 region is CASSVVARADTQYF. DNA for the CDR3: TGTGCCAGCAGCGTAGTAGCGAGGGCAGATACGCAGTATTTT. V gene TRBV9 combines with J gene TRBJ2-3, with D perhaps TRBD2 (5 bases). The germline gives CDR1 SGDLS, CDR2 YYNGEE. Trimming shortened V by 0 bases and J by 4 bases, and 9 bases separated the two germline ends. The CDR3 is 14 amino acids.

This clone was detected a few times. This chain uses TRBV27 with TRBJ1-5; a weak D match, TRBD1 (6 bases). Trimming left V 8 bases short and J 3 bases short, with 11 bases between. CDR1 is MNHEY, CDR2 SMNVEV, per germline (reference sequence). The CDR3 covers 13 residues. CDR3 sequence: CASGGQFNQPQHF. In DNA, the CDR3 is TGTGCCAGCGGTGGACAGTTCAATCAGCCCCAGCATTTT.

CDR3 region: CASSPRGAGENTGELFF. CDR3 coding DNA: TGTGCCAGCAGCCCCCGGGGCGCGGGGGAGAACACCGGGGAGCTGTTTTTT. J is TRBJ2-2 and V is TRBV9, with 7 bases fitting TRBD2. J gave up 1 base and V 4 bases, and 10 bases lay outside the gene matches. Germline assignment: CDR1 SGDLS and CDR2 YYNGEE. This CDR3 spans 17 amino acids.

The CDR3 here is CASSWGQGNYGYTF. As DNA, the CDR3 is TGTGCCAGCAGCTGGGGACAGGGAAACTATGGCTACACCTTC. The chain links TRBV5-6 to TRBJ1-2, with 9 bases lining up with TRBD1. Looked up from germline, CDR1 is SGHDT and CDR2 is YYEEEE. The CDR3 totals 14 residues. V was pared by 3 bases and J by 2 bases, with 2 bases of the junction left unmatched.

The rearrangement uses TRBV30 and TRBJ2-2, with D possibly being TRBD1 (6 bases). The CDR3 is made up of 13 amino acids. Germline values: CDR1 GTSNPN, CDR2 SVGIG (reference sequence). V shed 1 base and J shed 4 bases, with 7 bases lying between them. The CDR3 sequence is CAWSADSTGELFF. The CDR3 DNA is TGTGCCTGGAGTGCGGACAGCACCGGGGAGCTGTTTTTT.

The CDR3 reads CASSLSAATGSYNEQFF. In DNA form, the CDR3 reads TGTGCCAGCAGTTTATCGGCGGCAACCGGCTCCTACAATGAGCAGTTCTTC. The V call is TRBV28, the J call TRBJ2-1; the D is unclear. V lost 1 base to trimming and J lost 0 bases, with 13 bases between them. The CDR3 has 17 amino acids. Looked up from germline, CDR1 is MDHEN and CDR2 is SYDVKM. The full variable domain, in which reference TRBV28 and TRBJ2-1 provide the parts outside the CDR3, is DVKVTQSSRYLVKRTGEKVFLECVQDMDHENMFWYRQDPGLGLRLIYFSYDVKMKEKGDIPEGYSVSREKKERFSLILESASTNQTSMYLCASSLSAATGSYNEQFFGPGTRLTVL.

The rearrangement links TRBV4-3 to TRBJ2-2; 10 nucleotides match TRBD1. This CDR3 spans 17 amino acids. Germline V lookup: CDR1 LGHNA, CDR2 YSLEER. With 2 bases clipped from V and 5 bases from J, the junction kept 8 bases outside the gene matches. CDR3 DNA sequence: TGCGCCAGCAGCCAAATACTCCGGACAGGGGGGACCGGGGAGCTGTTTTTT. It codes for CASSQILRTGGTGELFF.

The chain joins TRBV24-1 to TRBJ2-7; D is ambiguous. The CDR3 consists of 13 residues. In germline, CDR1 is KGHDR, CDR2 SFDVKD. V lost 2 bases to trimming and J lost 3 bases, with 7 bases between them. The chain's CDR3 is CATSDWAGYEQYV. The CDR3 DNA reads as TGTGCCACCAGTGATTGGGCAGGCTACGAGCAGTACGTC.